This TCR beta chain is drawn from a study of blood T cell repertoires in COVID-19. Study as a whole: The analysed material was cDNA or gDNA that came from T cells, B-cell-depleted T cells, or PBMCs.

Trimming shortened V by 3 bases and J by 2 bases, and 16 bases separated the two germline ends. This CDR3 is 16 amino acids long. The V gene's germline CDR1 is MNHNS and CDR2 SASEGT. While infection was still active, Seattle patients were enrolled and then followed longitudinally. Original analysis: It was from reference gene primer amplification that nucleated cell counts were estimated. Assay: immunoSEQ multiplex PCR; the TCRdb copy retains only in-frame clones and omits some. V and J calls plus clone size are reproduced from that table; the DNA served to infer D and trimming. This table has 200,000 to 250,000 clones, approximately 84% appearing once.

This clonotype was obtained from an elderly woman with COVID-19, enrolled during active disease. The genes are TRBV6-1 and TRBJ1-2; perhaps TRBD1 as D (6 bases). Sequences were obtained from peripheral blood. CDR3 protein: CASSDLQGWGNYGYTF. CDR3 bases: TGTGCCAGCAGTGACCTACAGGGATGGGGGAACTATGGCTACACCTTC.